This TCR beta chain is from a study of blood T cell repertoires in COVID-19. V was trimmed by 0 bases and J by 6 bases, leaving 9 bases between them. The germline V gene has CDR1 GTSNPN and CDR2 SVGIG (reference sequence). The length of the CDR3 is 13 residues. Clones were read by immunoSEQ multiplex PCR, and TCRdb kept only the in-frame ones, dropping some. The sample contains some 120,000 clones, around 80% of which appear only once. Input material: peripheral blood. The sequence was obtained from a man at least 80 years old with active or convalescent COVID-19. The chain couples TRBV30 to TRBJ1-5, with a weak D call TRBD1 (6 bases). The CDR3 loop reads CAWSVSGVQPQHF. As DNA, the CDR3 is TGTGCCTGGAGTGTATCAGGGGTTCAGCCCCAGCATTTT.